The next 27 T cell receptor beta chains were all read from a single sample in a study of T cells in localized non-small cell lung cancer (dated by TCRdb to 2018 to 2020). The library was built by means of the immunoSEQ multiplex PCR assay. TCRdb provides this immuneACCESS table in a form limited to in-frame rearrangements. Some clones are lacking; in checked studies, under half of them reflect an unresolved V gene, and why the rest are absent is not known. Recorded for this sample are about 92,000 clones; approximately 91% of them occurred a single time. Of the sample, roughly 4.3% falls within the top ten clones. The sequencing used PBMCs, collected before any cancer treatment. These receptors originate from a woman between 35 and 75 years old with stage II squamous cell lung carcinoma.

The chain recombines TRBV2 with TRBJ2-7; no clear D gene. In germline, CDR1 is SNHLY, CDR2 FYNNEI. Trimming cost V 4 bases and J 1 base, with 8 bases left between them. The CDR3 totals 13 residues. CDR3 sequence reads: CASSVGVSYEQYF. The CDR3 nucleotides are TGTGCCAGCAGTGTTGGGGTTTCCTACGAGCAGTACTTC.

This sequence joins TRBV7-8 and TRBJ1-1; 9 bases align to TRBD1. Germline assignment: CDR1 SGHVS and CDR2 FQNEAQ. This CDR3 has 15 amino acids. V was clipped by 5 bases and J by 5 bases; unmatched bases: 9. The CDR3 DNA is TGTGCCAGCAGCACTAAACAGGGGGCTGAAACTGAAGCTTTCTTT. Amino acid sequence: CASSTKQGAETEAFF.

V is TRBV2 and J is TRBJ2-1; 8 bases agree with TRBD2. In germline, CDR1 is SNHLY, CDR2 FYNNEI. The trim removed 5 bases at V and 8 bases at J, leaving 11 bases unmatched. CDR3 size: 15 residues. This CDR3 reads CASSWIAGPGDEQFF. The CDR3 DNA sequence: TGTGCCAGCAGTTGGATAGCGGGGCCCGGGGATGAGCAGTTCTTC.

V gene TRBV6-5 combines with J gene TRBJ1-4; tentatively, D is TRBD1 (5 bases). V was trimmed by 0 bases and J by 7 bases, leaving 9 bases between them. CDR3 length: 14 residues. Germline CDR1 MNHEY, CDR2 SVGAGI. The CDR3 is CASSYSRGSEKLFF. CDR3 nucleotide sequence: TGTGCCAGCAGTTACTCGCGGGGGAGTGAAAAACTGTTTTTT.

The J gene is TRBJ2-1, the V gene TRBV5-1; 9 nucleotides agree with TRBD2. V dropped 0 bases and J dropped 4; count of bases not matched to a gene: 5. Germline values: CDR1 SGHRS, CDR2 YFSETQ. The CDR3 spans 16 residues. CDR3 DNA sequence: TGCGCCAGCAGCTTGGCCCCTAGCGGGAATTACAATGAGCAGTTCTTC. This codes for CASSLAPSGNYNEQFF.

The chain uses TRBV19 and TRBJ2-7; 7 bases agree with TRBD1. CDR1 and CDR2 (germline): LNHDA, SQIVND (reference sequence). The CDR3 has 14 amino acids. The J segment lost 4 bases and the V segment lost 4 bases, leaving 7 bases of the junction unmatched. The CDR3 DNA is TGTGCCAGTAGTAGATCGGGACAGTTATACGAGCAGTACTTC. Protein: CASSRSGQLYEQYF. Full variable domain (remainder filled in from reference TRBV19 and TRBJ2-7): DGGITQSPKYLFRKEGQNVTLSCEQNLNHDAMYWYRQDPGQGLRLIYYSQIVNDFQKGDIAEGYSVSREKKESFPLTVTSAQKNPTAFYLCASSRSGQLYEQYFGPGTRLTVT.

This CDR3 reads CASSPLHEQYF. In DNA, the CDR3 is TGTGCCAGCAGCCCCCTCCACGAGCAGTACTTC. V and J are TRBV11-2 and TRBJ2-7; no reliable D call. V was trimmed by 5 bases and J by 5 bases, leaving 7 bases between them. Germline CDR1 reads SGHAT; CDR2 reads FQNNGV. The CDR3 is made up of 11 amino acids.

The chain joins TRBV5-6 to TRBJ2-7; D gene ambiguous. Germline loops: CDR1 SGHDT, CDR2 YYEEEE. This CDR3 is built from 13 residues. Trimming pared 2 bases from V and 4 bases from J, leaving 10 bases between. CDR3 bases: TGTGCCAGCAGCTTAGACACAGCTTACGAGCAGTACTTC. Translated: CASSLDTAYEQYF.

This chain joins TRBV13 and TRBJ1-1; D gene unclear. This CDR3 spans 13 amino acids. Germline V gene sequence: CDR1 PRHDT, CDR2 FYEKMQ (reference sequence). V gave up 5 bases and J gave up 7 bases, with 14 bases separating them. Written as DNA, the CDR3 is TGTGCCAGCAGCACTAGTATCGCGGGTGAAGCTTTCTTT. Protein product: CASSTSIAGEAFF.

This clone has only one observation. CDR3 protein: CASSASGGSTEAFF. CDR3 DNA: TGTGCCAGCAGTGCCTCAGGGGGAAGTACTGAAGCTTTCTTT. The chain joins TRBV25-1 to TRBJ1-1; TRBD1 agrees at 7 bases. CDR1 is MGHDK and CDR2 is SYGVNS in the germline V gene. The ends lost 4 bases at V and 5 bases at J; junction bases unmatched: 7. CDR3 size: 14 residues.

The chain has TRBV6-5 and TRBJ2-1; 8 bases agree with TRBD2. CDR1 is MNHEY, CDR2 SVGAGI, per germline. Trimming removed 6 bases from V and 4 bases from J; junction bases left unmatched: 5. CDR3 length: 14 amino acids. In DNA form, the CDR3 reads TGTGCCAGCAGGTCGGGGGGGCGGTACAATGAGCAGTTCTTC. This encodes CASRSGGRYNEQFF.

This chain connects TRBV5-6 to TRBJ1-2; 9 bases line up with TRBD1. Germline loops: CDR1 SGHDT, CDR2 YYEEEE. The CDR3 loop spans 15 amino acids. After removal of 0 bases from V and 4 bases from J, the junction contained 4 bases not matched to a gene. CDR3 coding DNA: TGTGCCAGCAGCTTGGGGGACAGGGTCTTCTATGGCTACACCTTC. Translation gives CASSLGDRVFYGYTF.

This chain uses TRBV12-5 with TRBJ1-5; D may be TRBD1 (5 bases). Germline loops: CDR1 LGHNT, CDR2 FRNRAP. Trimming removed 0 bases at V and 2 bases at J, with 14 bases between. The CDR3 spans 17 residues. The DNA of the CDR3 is TGTGCTAGTGGTTTGGTACTAAGCAGGGCGGGCAATCAGCCCCAGCATTTT. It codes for CASGLVLSRAGNQPQHF.

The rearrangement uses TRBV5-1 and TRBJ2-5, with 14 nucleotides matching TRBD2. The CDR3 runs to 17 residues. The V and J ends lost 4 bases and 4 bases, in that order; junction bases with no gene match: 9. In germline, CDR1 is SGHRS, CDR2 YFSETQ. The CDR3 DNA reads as TGCGCCAGCAGCCCGCATGAGGGACTAGCGGGGGTAGAGACCCAGTACTTC. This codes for CASSPHEGLAGVETQYF.

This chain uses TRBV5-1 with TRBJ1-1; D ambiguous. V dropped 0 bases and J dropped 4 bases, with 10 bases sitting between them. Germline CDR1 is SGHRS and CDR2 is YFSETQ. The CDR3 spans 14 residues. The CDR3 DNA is TGCGCCAGCAGCTTGGGGGGAGGGCTCACTGAAGCTTTCTTT. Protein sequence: CASSLGGGLTEAFF.

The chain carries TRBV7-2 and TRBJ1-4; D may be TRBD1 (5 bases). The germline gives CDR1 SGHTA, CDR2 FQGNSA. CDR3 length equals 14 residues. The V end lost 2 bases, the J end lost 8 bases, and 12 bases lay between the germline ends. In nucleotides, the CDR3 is TGTGCCAGCAGCTTACCAGGGACGGAGGAAAAACTGTTTTTT. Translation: CASSLPGTEEKLFF.

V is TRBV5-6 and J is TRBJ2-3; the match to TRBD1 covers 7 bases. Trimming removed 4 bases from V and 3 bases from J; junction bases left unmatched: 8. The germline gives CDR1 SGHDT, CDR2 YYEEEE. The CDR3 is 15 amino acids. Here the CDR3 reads CASSVTGQRTDTQYF. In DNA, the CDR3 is TGTGCCAGCAGCGTGACAGGGCAACGTACAGATACGCAGTATTTT.

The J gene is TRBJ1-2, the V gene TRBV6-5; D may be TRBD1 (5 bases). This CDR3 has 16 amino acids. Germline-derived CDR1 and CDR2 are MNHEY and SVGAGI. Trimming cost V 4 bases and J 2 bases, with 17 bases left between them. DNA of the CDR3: TGTGCCAGCAGTTCCCCGGCGGAAGGGGCCAACTATGGCTACACCTTC. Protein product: CASSSPAEGANYGYTF.

CDR3 in amino acids: CASSESARVHEQYF. CDR3 nucleotides: TGTGCCAGCAGTGAAAGTGCGAGGGTCCACGAGCAGTACTTC. This rearrangement joins TRBV6-1 to TRBJ2-7; D may be TRBD2 (5 bases). V lost 2 bases, J lost 5 bases, and 13 bases lay in between. CDR3 length: 14 amino acids. The germline V gene encodes CDR1 MNHNS and CDR2 SASEGT.

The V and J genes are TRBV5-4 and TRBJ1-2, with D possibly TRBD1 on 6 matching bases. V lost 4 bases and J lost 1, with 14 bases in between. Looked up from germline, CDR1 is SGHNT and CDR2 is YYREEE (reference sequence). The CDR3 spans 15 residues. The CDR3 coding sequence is TGTGCCAGCAGCCCGGATCCACAGGGTAACTATGGCTACACCTTC. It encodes CASSPDPQGNYGYTF.

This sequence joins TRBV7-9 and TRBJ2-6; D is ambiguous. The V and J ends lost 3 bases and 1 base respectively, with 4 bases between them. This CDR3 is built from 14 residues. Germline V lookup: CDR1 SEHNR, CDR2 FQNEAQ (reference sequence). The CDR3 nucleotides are TGTGCCAGCAGCTTGACTTCTGGGGCCAACGTCCTGACTTTC. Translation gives CASSLTSGANVLTF.

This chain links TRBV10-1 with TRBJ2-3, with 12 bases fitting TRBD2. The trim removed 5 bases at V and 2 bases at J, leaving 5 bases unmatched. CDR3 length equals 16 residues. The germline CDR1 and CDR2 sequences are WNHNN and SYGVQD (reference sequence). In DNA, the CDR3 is TGCGCCAGCAGTCCGGGACTAGCGGGCCCCACAGATACGCAGTATTTT. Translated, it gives CASSPGLAGPTDTQYF.

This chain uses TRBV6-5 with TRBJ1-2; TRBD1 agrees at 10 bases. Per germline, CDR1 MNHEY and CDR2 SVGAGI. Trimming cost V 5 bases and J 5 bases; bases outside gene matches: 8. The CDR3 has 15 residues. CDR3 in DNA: TGTGCCAGCAGTCCCGGACAGGGGGGAACTTATGGCTACACCTTC. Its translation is CASSPGQGGTYGYTF.

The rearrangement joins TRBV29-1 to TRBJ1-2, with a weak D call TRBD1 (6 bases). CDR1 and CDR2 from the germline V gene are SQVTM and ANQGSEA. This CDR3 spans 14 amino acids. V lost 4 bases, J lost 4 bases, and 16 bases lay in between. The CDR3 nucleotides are TGCAGCGTTGTGGGTGGAAGGGGGGCCTATGGCTACACCTTC. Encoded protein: CSVVGGRGAYGYTF.

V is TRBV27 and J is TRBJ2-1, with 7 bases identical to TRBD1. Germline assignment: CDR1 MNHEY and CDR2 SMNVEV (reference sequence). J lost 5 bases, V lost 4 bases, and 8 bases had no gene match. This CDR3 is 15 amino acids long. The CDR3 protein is CASSSGQLVNNEQFF. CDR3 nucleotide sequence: TGTGCCAGCAGTTCGGGACAGCTAGTTAACAATGAGCAGTTCTTC.

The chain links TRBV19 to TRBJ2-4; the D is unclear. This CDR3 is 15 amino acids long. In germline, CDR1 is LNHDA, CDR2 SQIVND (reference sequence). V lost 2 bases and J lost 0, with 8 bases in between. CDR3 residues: CASSIRPVAKNIQYF. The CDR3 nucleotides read TGTGCCAGTAGTATACGGCCCGTAGCCAAAAACATTCAGTACTTC.

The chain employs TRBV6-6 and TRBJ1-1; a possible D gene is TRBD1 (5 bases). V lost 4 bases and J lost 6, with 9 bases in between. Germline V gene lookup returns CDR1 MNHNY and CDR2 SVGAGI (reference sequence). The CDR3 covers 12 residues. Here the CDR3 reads CASSWGEAEAFF. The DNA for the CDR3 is TGTGCCAGCAGTTGGGGGGAGGCTGAAGCTTTCTTT.